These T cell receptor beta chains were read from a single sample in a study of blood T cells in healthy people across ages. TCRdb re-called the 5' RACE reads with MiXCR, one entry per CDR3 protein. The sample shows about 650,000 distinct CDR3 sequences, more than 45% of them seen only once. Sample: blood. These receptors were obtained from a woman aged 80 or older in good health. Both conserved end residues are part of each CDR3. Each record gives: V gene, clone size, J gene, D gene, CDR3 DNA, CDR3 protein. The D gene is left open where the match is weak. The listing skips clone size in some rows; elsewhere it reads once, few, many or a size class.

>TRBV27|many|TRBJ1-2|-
TGTGCCAGCAGCCTAAGGCGGGGGGCTGGATTTAACTATGGCTACACCTTC
CASSLRRGAGFNYGYTF
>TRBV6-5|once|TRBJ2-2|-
TGTGCCAGCAGTTACGGGGACGGGGACCTCACCGGGGAGCTGTTTTTT
CASSYGDGDLTGELFF
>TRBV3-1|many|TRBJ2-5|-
TGTGCCAGCAGCCAAGATAGGGCGCTTGGAGAGACCCAGTACTTC
CASSQDRALGETQYF
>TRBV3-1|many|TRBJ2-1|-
TGTGCCAGCAGCCTTCGGACTACCAGCTCCTACAATGAGCAGTTCTTC
CASSLRTTSSYNEQFF
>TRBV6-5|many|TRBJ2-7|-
TGTGCCAGCAGTGATATGGGGGCCTACGAGCAGTACTTC
CASSDMGAYEQYF
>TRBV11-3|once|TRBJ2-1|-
TGTGCCAGCAGTTTTAGCGACTCCTCCTACAATGGGCAGTTCTTC
CASSFSDSSYNGQFF
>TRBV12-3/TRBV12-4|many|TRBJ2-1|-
TGTGCCAGCAGTCCAATGGACTCGCCTTACAATGAGCAGTTCTTC
CASSPMDSPYNEQFF
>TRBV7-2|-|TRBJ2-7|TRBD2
TGTGCCAGCAGCCCGACTAGCGGCGTATGGGACGAGCAGTACTTC
CASSPTSGVWDEQYF
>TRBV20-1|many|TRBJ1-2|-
TGCAGTGCTTACTTAGCGGGGGCTTACTATGGCTACACCTTC
CSAYLAGAYYGYTF
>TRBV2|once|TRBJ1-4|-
TGTGCCAGCTCCCGAGGGGAAAATGAAAAACTGTTTTTT
CASSRGENEKLFF
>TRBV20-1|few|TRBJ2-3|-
TGCAGTGCTAGAGGAGCGGCCGCGGATACGCAGTATTTT
CSARGAAADTQYF
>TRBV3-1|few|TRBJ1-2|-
TGTGCCAGCAGCCAAGCGGCAGGGGACTATGGCTACACCTTC
CASSQAAGDYGYTF
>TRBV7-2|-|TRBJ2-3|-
TGTGCCAGCAGCCCCCTGTTAGGTAGGCAGTATTTT
CASSPLLGRQYF
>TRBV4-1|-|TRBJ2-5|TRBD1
TGCGCCAGCAGCCAATCCGGACAGGGGGAGACCCAGTACTTC
CASSQSGQGETQYF
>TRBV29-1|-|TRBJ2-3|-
TGCAGCGTCCGCCCGATTGGAGCAGCGGATACGCAGTATTTT
CSVRPIGAADTQYF
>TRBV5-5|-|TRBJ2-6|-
TGTGCCAGCAGCTCAGCCAGTGGGGGATCTGGGGCCAACGTCCTGACTTTC
CASSSASGGSGANVLTF
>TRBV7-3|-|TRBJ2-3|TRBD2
TGTGCCAGCAGCTGGGGACTAGCGGGAGGGAGAGATACGCAGTATTTT
CASSWGLAGGRDTQYF
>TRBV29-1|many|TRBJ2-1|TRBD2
TGCAGCGTTGAAGCGGGGGTGTCCGGGGGGGCCTACAATGAGCAGTTCTTC
CSVEAGVSGGAYNEQFF